This T cell receptor (beta chain) appears in the sequencing data of a study of cytomegalovirus exposure and HLA in healthy donors. Notes on the study in general: No immune exposure information besides CMV serostatus was available. TCR beta chain V- and J-gene trimming was linked, in a later analysis, to a missense variant in DCLRE1C. Presence/absence results assume similar sequencing depth per donor, which may not hold.

The primer mix had 60 Vbeta and 13 Jbeta primers. Sequencing used immunoSEQ multiplex PCR; TCRdb keeps in-frame clones, though not all of them. The profile shows about 160,000 clones, roughly 79% of them singletons. Comments on this clone: The target antigen is unknown.

The sequence came from a woman between 40 and 55 years old in good health and CMV-seropositive. The sample was PBMCs.

CDR3 sequence: CASSFGGNQPQHF. CDR3 DNA sequence: TGTGCCAGCAGCTTCGGGGGTAATCAGCCCCAGCATTTT. The chain uses TRBV11-2 and TRBJ1-5; TRBD1 might be the D (5 bases). The germline CDR1 and CDR2 sequences are SGHAT and FQNNGV. V gave up 3 bases and J gave up 4 bases, with 7 bases separating them. The CDR3 length is 13 residues.